This T cell receptor beta chain was sequenced in a study of CD8 T cells in ankylosing spondylitis. One entry per CDR3 protein, called by TCRdb with MiXCR from the 5' RACE reads. The sample lists 160,000 or so distinct CDR3 sequences, around a tenth occurring once. This clonotype has at least ten counts. The germline CDR1 and CDR2 sequences are SQVTM and ANQGSEA. Between the trimmed V and J ends, which lost 4 bases and 5 bases, there was a span of 19 bases. This CDR3 comprises 15 residues. The chain carries TRBV29-1 and TRBJ2-3, with no clear D. This TCR derives from a female donor with ankylosing spondylitis or in good health (not recorded which). Sequenced: blood, either unsorted or a sorted T cell fraction (not recorded which). The CDR3 sequence: CSVGGANAWRDTQYF. As DNA, the CDR3 is TGCAGCGTTGGAGGAGCGAATGCGTGGAGAGATACGCAGTATTTT.